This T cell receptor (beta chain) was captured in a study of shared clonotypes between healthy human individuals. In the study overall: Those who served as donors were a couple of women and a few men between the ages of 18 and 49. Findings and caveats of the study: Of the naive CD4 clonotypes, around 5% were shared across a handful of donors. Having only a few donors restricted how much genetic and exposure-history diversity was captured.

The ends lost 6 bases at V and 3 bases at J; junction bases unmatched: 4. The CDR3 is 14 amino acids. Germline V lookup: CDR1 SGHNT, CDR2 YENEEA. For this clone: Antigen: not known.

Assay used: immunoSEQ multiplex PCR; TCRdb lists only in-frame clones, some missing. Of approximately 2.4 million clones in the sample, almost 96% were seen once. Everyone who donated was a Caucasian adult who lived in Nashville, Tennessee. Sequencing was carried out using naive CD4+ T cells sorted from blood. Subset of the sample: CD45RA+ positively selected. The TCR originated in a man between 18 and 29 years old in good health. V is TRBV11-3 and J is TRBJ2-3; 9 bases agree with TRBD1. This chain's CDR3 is CASSTDRGTDTQYF. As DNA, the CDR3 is TGTGCCAGCAGTACGGACAGGGGAACAGATACGCAGTATTTT.